Listed below are T cell receptor beta chains from one sample, sequenced in a study of Ad26.COV2.S vaccination and SARS-CoV-2 variants. Generated by immunoSEQ multiplex PCR, the TCRdb table keeps only in-frame clones and is missing some. The sample contains some 340,000 clones, roughly 86% of which appear only once. Sequences were derived from peripheral blood, sampled in a trial of Ad26.COV2.S vaccine versus placebo. The source is a person between 18 and 65 years old who received the Ad26.COV2.S COVID-19 vaccine or a placebo. Each CDR3 is given with its conserved first and last residue. A D gene is named only where the DNA matches it firmly. Size values are once, few and many counts, or a class for expanded clones, and some rows have none.

clone_size,v_call,d_call,j_call,cdr3_aa,cdr3_nt
-,TRBV6-1,-,TRBJ1-2,CASSETGLRYGYTF,TGTGCCAGCAGTGAAACTGGGCTCCGGTATGGCTACACCTTC
-,TRBV27,TRBD2,TRBJ2-3,CASSLFRGADTQYF,TGTGCCAGCAGTTTATTTCGGGGGGCAGATACGCAGTATTTT
once,TRBV14,-,TRBJ2-1,CASSHGLPAYNEQFF,TGTGCCAGCAGCCACGGACTACCTGCATACAATGAGCAGTTCTTC
-,TRBV6-2/TRBV6-3,-,TRBJ1-5,CASSRGQKPLYSNQPQHF,TGTGCCAGCAGTAGAGGACAGAAACCTCTCTATAGCAATCAGCCCCAGCATTTT
-,TRBV9,TRBD2,TRBJ2-1,CASSVVAGGHLGEQFF,TGTGCCAGCAGCGTAGTAGCGGGGGGGCACTTGGGTGAGCAGTTCTTC
-,TRBV29-1,-,TRBJ1-1,CRVSGQTFTEAFF,TGCAGAGTAAGTGGACAAACTTTCACTGAAGCTTTCTTT
-,TRBV10-3,-,TRBJ1-5,CAISRDTDVQPQHF,TGTGCCATCAGTCGGGACACTGATGTCCAGCCCCAGCATTTT
-,TRBV3-1/TRBV3-2,-,TRBJ1-5,CASSQVRSGGNGNQPQHF,TGTGCCAGCAGCCAAGTTCGGTCCGGGGGGAACGGCAATCAGCCCCAGCATTTT
-,TRBV19,-,TRBJ2-7,CASSFSAIQLPYEQYF,TGTGCCAGCTCCTTCTCGGCAATCCAACTACCATACGAGCAGTACTTC
-,TRBV2,TRBD2,TRBJ2-1,CASRARTSGGVRYNEQFF,TGTGCCAGCAGGGCCCGGACTAGCGGGGGGGTAAGGTACAATGAGCAGTTCTTC
-,TRBV2,-,TRBJ1-5,CASSFWASNQPQHF,TGTGCCAGCAGTTTCTGGGCTAGCAATCAGCCCCAGCATTTT
once,TRBV6-6,TRBD1,TRBJ2-7,CASSNQGGTGFHEQYF,TGTGCCAGCAGTAACCAGGGGGGGACAGGGTTCCACGAGCAGTACTTC
-,TRBV19,-,TRBJ2-5,CASSTTSGTQYF,TGTGCCAGTAGTACGACTTCTGGCACCCAGTACTTC
once,TRBV6-2/TRBV6-3,-,TRBJ1-6,CASSPPVVGSYNSPLHF,TGTGCCAGCAGCCCGCCAGTGGTTGGCTCCTATAATTCACCCCTCCACTTT
-,TRBV9,TRBD1,TRBJ2-1,CASSAKVGTGGRDEQFF,TGTGCCAGCAGCGCTAAGGTAGGGACAGGGGGTAGAGATGAGCAGTTCTTC
-,TRBV9,-,TRBJ2-5,CASSLGGEETQYF,TGTGCCAGCAGCCTAGGGGGGGAAGAGACCCAGTACTTC
-,TRBV5-1,TRBD1,TRBJ2-7,CASSLDGTAYEQYF,TGCGCCAGCAGCTTGGATGGGACAGCTTACGAGCAGTACTTC
-,TRBV6-5,-,TRBJ1-2,CASRVRGGRIYGYTF,TGTGCCAGCAGGGTCCGGGGGGGACGGATCTATGGCTACACCTTC
-,TRBV9,-,TRBJ2-1,CASSVWDAGIGEQFF,TGTGCCAGCAGCGTGTGGGACGCCGGGATCGGTGAGCAGTTCTTC
-,TRBV7-3,-,TRBJ2-1,CASSSTGPYNEQFF,TGTGCCAGCAGCTCGACTGGCCCTTACAATGAGCAGTTCTTC
few,TRBV3-1/TRBV3-2,-,TRBJ2-2,CASRSSSEHGELFF,TGTGCCAGCAGGTCTTCTAGCGAGCACGGGGAGCTGTTTTTT
-,TRBV3-1/TRBV3-2,-,TRBJ2-5,CASSHTQETQYF,TGTGCCAGCAGCCATACACAAGAGACCCAGTACTTC
-,TRBV7-8,TRBD2,TRBJ2-7,CASSLATWGSGGYEQYF,TGTGCCAGCAGCTTAGCAACGTGGGGTAGCGGGGGGTACGAGCAGTACTTC
-,TRBV18,-,TRBJ1-5,CASSPNEGNSNQPQHF,TGTGCCAGCTCACCGAACGAAGGAAATAGCAATCAGCCCCAGCATTTT
-,TRBV6-5,-,TRBJ1-4,CASSYRTRAGEKLFF,TGTGCCAGCAGTTACCGGACAAGGGCGGGGGAAAAACTGTTTTTT
-,TRBV29-1,-,TRBJ1-5,CSVDPGLNQPQHF,TGCAGCGTGGACCCGGGGCTCAATCAGCCCCAGCATTTT
-,TRBV19,-,TRBJ1-2,CASSPPTGVVGGYTF,TGTGCCAGTAGTCCCCCGACGGGGGTAGTCGGAGGCTACACCTTC
-,TRBV11-2,-,TRBJ2-2,CASSLRNTGELFF,TGTGCCAGCAGCTTACGAAACACCGGGGAGCTGTTTTTT
-,TRBV7-2,-,TRBJ2-7,CASSFDSTYEQYF,TGTGCCAGCAGCTTTGACAGCACCTACGAGCAGTACTTC
-,TRBV19,TRBD1,TRBJ1-4,CASSIRTGVEKLFF,TGTGCCAGTAGTATAAGGACAGGGGTTGAAAAACTGTTTTTT
-,TRBV5-4,-,TRBJ2-3,CASSLEGRAEGDTQYF,TGTGCCAGCAGCTTGGAGGGCAGGGCCGAAGGAGATACGCAGTATTTT
-,TRBV18,-,TRBJ1-3,CASSPQTGNTIYF,TGTGCCAGCTCACCACAGACCGGAAACACCATATATTTT
once,TRBV3-1/TRBV3-2,-,TRBJ2-1,CASSQGGMQFF,TGTGCCAGCAGCCAAGGGGGCATGCAGTTCTTC
-,TRBV9,-,TRBJ1-1,CASSVNWRSTEAFF,TGTGCCAGCAGCGTAAATTGGCGGAGCACTGAAGCTTTCTTT
once,TRBV7-9,-,TRBJ2-7,CASSDRGRRGYEQYF,TGTGCCAGCAGCGACCGGGGTCGACGGGGTTACGAGCAGTACTTC
once,TRBV2,TRBD1,TRBJ1-4,CASKGTGPEKLFF,TGTGCCAGCAAGGGGACAGGCCCTGAAAAACTGTTTTTT
-,TRBV3-1/TRBV3-2,-,TRBJ2-2,CASSQATVRHPGELFF,TGTGCCAGCAGCCAAGCGACAGTCAGACATCCCGGGGAGCTGTTTTTT
-,TRBV30,-,TRBJ2-2,CAAHHGGQITGELFF,TGTGCCGCCCACCACGGAGGACAGATCACCGGGGAGCTGTTTTTT
-,TRBV3-1/TRBV3-2,TRBD1,TRBJ1-2,CASSPGGVVGYTF,TGTGCCAGCAGCCCAGGGGGGGTTGTCGGCTACACCTTC
-,TRBV19,-,TRBJ1-2,CASSMTNYGYTF,TGTGCCAGTAGTATGACTAACTATGGCTACACCTTC